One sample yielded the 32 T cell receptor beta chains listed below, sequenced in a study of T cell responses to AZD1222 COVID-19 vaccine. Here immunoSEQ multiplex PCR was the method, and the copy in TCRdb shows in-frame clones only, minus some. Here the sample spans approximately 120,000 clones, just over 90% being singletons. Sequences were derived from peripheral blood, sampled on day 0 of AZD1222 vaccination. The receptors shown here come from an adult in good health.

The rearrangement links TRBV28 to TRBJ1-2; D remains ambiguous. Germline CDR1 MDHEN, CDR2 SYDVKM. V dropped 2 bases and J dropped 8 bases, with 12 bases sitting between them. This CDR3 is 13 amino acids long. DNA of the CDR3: TGTGCCAGCAGTTTAAGTAGCGGTCGGGGCTACACCTTC. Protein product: CASSLSSGRGYTF.

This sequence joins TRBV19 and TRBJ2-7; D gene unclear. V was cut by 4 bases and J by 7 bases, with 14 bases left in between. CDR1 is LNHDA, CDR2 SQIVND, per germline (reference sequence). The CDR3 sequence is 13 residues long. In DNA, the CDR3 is TGTGCCAGTAGTACTACAGTCCTCGGGGAGCAGTACTTC. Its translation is CASSTTVLGEQYF.

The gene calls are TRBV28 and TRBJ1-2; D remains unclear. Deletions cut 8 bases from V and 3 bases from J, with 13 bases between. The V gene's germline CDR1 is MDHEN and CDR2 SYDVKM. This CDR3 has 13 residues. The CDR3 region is CASALGSDYGYTF. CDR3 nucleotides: TGTGCCAGCGCCCTGGGGAGCGACTATGGCTACACCTTC.

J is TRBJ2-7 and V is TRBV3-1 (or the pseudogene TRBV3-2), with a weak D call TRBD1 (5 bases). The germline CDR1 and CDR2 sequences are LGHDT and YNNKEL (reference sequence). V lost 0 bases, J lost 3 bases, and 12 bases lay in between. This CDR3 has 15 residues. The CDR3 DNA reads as TGTGCCAGCAGCCAAGACTTGGGCCAGGGCTACGAGCAGTACTTC. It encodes CASSQDLGQGYEQYF.

The CDR3 region has the DNA TGTGCCAGCAGTTACTCGTACGCCGGGAACACTGAAGCTTTCTTT. Its translation: CASSYSYAGNTEAFF. The chain combines TRBV6-5 with TRBJ1-1; D gene unclear. The CDR3 is made up of 15 amino acids. Germline V gives CDR1 MNHEY, CDR2 SVGAGI. V was pared by 0 bases and J by 1 base, with 9 bases between.

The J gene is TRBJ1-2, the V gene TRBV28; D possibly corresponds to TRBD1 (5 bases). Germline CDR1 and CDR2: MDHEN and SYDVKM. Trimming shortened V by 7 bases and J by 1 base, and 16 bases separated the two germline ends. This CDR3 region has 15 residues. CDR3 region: CASNSPGRGNYGYTF. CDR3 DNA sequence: TGTGCCAGCAATTCCCCCGGGAGGGGTAACTATGGCTACACCTTC.

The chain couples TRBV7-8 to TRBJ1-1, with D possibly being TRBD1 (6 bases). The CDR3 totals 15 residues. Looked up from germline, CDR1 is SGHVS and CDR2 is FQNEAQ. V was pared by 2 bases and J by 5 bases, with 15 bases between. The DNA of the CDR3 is TGTGCCAGCAGCTTATATCGACAGGTGGTGACTGAAGCTTTCTTT. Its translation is CASSLYRQVVTEAFF.

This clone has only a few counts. The CDR3 spells CASSLAGDFYGYTF. CDR3 DNA sequence: TGCGCCAGCAGCTTGGCCGGGGACTTCTATGGCTACACCTTC. The chain is built from TRBV5-1 and TRBJ1-2, with D possibly TRBD1 on 5 matching bases. Trimming took 0 bases from V and 4 from J, leaving 10 bases between them. The CDR3 covers 14 residues. Germline lookup yields CDR1 SGHRS and CDR2 YFSETQ.

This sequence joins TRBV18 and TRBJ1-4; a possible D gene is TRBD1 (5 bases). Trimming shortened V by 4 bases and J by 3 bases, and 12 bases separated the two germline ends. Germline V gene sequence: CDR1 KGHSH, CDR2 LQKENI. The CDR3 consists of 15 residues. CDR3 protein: CASSQTGTPNEKLFF. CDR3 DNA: TGTGCCAGCTCACAAACCGGGACGCCTAATGAAAAACTGTTTTTT. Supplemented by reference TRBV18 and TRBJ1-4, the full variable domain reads NAGVMQNPRHLVRRRGQEARLRCSPMKGHSHVYWYRQLPEEGLKFMVYLQKENIIDESGMPKERFSAEFPKEGPSILRIQQVVRGDSAAYFCASSQTGTPNEKLFFGSGTQLSVL.

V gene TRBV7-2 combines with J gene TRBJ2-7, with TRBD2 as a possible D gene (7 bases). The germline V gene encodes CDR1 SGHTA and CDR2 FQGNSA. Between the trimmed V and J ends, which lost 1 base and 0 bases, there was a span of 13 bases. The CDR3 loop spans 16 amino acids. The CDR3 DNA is TGTGCCAGCAGCTTAGTGGGGGGGGCGAGCTCCTACGAGCAGTACTTC. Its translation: CASSLVGGASSYEQYF.

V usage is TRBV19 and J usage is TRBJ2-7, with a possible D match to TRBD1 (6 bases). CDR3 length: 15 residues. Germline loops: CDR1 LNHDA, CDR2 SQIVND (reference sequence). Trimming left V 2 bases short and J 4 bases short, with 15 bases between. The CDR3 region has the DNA TGTGCCAGTAGTATATTTCCTACAGGGTTTTACGAGCAGTACTTC. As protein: CASSIFPTGFYEQYF.

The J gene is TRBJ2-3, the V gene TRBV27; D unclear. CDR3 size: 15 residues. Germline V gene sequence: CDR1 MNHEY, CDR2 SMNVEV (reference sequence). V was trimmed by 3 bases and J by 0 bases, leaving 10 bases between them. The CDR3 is CASSLLADSTDTQYF. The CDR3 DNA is TGTGCCAGCAGTTTGTTGGCGGATAGCACAGATACGCAGTATTTT.

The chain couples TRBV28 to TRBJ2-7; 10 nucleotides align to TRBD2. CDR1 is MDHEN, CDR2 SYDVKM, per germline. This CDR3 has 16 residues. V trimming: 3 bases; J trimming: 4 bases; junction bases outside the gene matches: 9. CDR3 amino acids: CASSFFSSGRGYEQYF. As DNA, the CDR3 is TGTGCCAGCAGTTTCTTTTCTAGCGGGAGAGGTTACGAGCAGTACTTC.

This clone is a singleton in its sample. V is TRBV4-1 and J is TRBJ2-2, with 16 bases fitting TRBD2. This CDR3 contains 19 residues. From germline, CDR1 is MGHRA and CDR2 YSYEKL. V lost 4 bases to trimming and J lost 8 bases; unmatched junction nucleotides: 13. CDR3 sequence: CASSRVGLAGGAIVGELFF. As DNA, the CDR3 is TGCGCCAGCAGCCGAGTGGGACTAGCGGGAGGGGCGATCGTGGGGGAGCTGTTTTTT.

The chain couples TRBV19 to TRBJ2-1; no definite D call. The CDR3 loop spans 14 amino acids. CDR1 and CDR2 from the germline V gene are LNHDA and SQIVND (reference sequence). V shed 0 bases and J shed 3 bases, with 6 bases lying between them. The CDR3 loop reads CASSIDIYYNEQFF. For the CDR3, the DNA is TGTGCCAGTAGTATAGATATCTACTACAATGAGCAGTTCTTC.

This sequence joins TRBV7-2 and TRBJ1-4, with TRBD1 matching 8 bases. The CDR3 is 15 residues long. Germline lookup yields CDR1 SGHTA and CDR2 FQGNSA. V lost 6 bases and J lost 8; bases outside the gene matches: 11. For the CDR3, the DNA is TGTGCCAGCAGAGTAGCGGGACAGGTGGGGGAAAAACTGTTTTTT. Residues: CASRVAGQVGEKLFF.

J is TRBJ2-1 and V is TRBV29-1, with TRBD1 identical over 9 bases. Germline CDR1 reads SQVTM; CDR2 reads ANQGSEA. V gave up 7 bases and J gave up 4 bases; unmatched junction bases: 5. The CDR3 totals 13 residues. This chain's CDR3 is CSGRTGEYNEQFF. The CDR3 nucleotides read TGCAGCGGGCGGACAGGGGAATACAATGAGCAGTTCTTC.

The CDR3 bases are TGTGCCAGCGGGGGGCGAGGCAGCAACTACGAGCAGTACTTC. Translating it yields CASGGRGSNYEQYF. The genes are TRBV6-5 and TRBJ2-7, with D perhaps given as TRBD1 or TRBD2 (6 bases each). Trimming pared 8 bases from V and 3 bases from J, leaving 17 bases between. Germline CDR1 reads MNHEY; CDR2 reads SVGAGI. The CDR3 spans 14 residues.

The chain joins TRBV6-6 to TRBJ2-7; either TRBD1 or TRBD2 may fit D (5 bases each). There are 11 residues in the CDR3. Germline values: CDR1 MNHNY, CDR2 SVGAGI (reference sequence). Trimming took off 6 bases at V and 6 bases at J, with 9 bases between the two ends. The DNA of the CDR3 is TGTGCCAGCAGGGGGGTTGGCGAGCAGTACTTC. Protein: CASRGVGEQYF.

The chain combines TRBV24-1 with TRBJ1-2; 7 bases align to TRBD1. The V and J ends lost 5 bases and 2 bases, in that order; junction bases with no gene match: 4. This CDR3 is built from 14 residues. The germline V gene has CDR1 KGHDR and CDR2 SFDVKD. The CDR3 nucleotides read TGTGCCACCAGTGGGCCAGGGGGGAACTATGGCTACACCTTC. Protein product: CATSGPGGNYGYTF.

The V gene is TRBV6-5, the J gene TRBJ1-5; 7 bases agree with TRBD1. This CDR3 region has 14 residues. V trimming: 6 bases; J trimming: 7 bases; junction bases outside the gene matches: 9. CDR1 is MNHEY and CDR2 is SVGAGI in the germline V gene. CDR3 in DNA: TGTGCCAGCAGGATAGGGGGCGCCGGACAGCCCCAGCATTTT. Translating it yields CASRIGGAGQPQHF.

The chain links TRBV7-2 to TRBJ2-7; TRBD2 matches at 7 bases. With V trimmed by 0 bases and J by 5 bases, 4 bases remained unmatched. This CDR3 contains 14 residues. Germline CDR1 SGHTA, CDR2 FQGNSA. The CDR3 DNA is TGTGCCAGCAGCTTAGCGGCGGGAGCTAACGAGCAGTACTTC. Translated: CASSLAAGANEQYF. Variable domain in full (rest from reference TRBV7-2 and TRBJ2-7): GAGVSQSPSNKVTEKGKDVELRCDPISGHTALYWYRQSLGQGLEFLIYFQGNSAPDKSGLPSDRFSAERTGGSVSTLTIQRTQQEDSAVYLCASSLAAGANEQYFGPGTRLTVT.

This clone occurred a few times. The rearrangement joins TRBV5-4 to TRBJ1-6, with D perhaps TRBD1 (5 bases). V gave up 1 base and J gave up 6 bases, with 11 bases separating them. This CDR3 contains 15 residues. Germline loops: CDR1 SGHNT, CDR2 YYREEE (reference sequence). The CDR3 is CASSLTGTVNSPLHF. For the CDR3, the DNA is TGTGCCAGCAGCTTGACCGGGACGGTTAATTCACCCCTCCACTTT.

CDR3 in amino acids: CASSLEGLYGYTF. In nucleotides, the CDR3 is TGTGCCAGCAGTTTGGAGGGGCTCTATGGCTACACCTTC. V and J are TRBV12-3 or TRBV12-4 and TRBJ1-2, with D perhaps matching TRBD1 (5 bases). Trimming stripped 3 bases from V and 4 bases from J, with 9 bases between. CDR3 length: 13 residues.

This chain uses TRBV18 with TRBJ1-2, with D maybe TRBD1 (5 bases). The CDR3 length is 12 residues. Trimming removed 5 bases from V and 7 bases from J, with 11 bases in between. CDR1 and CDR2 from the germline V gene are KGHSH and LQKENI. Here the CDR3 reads CASSLGEVGYTF. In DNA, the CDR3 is TGTGCCAGCTCATTGGGGGAAGTTGGCTACACCTTC.

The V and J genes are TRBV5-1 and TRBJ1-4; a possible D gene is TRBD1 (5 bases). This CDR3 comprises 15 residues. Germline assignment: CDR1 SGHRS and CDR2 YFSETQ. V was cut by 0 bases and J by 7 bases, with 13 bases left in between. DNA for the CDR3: TGCGCCAGCAGCTTGGGGACACCTGGACGTGAAAAACTGTTTTTT. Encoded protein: CASSLGTPGREKLFF.

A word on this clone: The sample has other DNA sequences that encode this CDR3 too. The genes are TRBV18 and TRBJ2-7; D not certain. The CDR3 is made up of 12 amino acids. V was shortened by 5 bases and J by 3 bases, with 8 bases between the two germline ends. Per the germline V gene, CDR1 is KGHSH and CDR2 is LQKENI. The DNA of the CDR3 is TGTGCCAGCTCAGCGGATTTCTACGAGCAGTACTTC. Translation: CASSADFYEQYF.

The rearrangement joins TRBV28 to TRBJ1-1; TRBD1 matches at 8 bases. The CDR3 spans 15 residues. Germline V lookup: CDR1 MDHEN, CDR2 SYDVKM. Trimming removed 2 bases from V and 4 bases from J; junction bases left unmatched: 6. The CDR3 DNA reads TGTGCCAGCAGTTTAACCCAGGGGGCGGGCACTGAAGCTTTCTTT. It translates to CASSLTQGAGTEAFF.

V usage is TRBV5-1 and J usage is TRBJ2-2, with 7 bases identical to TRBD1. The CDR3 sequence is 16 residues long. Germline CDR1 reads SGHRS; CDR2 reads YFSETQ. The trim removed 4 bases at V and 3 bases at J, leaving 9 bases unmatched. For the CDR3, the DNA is TGCGCCAGCAGCCTCCGGACAGGCCGGCACACCGGGGAGCTGTTTTTT. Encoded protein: CASSLRTGRHTGELFF.

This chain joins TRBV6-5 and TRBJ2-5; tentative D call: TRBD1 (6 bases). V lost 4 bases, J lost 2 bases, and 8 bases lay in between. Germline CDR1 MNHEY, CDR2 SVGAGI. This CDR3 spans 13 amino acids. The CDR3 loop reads CASSLQGQETQYF. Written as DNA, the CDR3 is TGTGCCAGCAGTTTACAGGGTCAAGAGACCCAGTACTTC.

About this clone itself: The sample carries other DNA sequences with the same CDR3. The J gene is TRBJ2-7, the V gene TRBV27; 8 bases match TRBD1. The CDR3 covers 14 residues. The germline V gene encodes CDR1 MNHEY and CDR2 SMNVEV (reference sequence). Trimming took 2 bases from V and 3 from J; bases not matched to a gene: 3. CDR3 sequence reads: CASSLQGANYEQYF. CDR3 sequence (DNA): TGTGCCAGCAGTTTACAGGGGGCGAACTACGAGCAGTACTTC.

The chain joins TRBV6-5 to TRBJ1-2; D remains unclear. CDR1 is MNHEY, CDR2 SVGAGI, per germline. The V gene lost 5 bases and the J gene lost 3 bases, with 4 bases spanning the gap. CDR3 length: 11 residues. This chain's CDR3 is CASSNDYGYTF. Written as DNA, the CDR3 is TGTGCCAGCAGTAACGACTATGGCTACACCTTC.